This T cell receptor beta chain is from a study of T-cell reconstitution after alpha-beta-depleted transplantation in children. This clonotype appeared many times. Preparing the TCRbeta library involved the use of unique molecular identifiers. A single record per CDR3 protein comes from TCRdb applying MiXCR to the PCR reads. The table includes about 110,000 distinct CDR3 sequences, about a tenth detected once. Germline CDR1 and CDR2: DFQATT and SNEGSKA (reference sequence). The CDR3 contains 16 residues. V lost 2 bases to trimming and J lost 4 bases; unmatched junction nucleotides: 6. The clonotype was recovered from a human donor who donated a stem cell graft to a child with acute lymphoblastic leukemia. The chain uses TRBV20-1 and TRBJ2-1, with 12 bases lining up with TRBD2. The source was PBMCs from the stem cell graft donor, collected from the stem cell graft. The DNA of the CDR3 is TGCAGTGCTAGATCCTGGACTAGCGGGACTTACAATGAGCAGTTCTTC. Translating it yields CSARSWTSGTYNEQFF.